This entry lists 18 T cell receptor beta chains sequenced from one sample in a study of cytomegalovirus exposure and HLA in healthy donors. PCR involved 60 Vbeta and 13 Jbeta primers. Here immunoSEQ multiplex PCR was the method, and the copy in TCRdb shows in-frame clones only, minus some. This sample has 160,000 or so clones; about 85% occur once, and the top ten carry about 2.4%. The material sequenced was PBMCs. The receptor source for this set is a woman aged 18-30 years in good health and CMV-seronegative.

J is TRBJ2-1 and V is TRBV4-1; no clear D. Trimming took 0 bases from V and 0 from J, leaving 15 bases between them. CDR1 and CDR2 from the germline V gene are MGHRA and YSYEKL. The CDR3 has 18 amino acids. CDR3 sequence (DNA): TGCGCCAGCAGCCAAGAGGAGTGGCGGCCCAGCTCCTACAATGAGCAGTTCTTC. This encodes CASSQEEWRPSSYNEQFF.

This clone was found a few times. CDR3 loop: CASRPQGRETQYF. CDR3 sequence (DNA): TGTGCCAGCAGGCCCCAGGGTCGGGAGACCCAGTACTTC. The gene calls are TRBV25-1 and TRBJ2-5, with D maybe TRBD1 (5 bases). Trimming pared 6 bases from V and 5 bases from J, leaving 13 bases between. The germline V gene encodes CDR1 MGHDK and CDR2 SYGVNS. The CDR3 loop spans 13 amino acids. Together with reference TRBV25-1 and TRBJ2-5, the CDR3 gives the full variable domain: EADIYQTPRYLVIGTGKKITLECSQTMGHDKMYWYQQDPGMELHLIHYSYGVNSTEKGDLSSESTVSRIRTEHFPLTLESARPSHTSQYLCASRPQGRETQYFGPGTRLLVL.

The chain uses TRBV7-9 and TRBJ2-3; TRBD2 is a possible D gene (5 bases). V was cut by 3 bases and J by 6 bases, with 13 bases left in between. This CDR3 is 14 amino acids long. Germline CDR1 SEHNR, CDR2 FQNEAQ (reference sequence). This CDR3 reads CASSFTAGGDTQYF. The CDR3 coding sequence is TGTGCCAGCAGCTTCACCGCGGGCGGGGATACGCAGTATTTT. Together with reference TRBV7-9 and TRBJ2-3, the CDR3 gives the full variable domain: DTGVSQNPRHKITKRGQNVTFRCDPISEHNRLYWYRQTLGQGPEFLTYFQNEAQLEKSRLLSDRFSAERPKGSFSTLEIQRTEQGDSAMYLCASSFTAGGDTQYFGPGTRLTVL.

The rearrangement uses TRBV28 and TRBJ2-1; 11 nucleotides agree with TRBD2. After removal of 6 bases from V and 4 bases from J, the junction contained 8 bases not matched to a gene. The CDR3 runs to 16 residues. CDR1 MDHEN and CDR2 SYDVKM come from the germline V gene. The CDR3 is CASRKLAGANYNEQFF. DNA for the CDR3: TGTGCCAGCAGAAAACTAGCGGGGGCGAATTACAATGAGCAGTTCTTC. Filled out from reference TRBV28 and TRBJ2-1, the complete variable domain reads DVKVTQSSRYLVKRTGEKVFLECVQDMDHENMFWYRQDPGLGLRLIYFSYDVKMKEKGDIPEGYSVSREKKERFSLILESASTNQTSMYLCASRKLAGANYNEQFFGPGTRLTVL.

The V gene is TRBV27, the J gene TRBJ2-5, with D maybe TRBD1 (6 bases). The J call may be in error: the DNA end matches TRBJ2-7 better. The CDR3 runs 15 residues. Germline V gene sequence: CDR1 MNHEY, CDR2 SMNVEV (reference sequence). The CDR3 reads CASSLFVQGLVEQYF. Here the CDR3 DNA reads TGTGCCAGCAGTTTATTCGTGCAGGGGTTGGTCGAGCAGTACTTC.

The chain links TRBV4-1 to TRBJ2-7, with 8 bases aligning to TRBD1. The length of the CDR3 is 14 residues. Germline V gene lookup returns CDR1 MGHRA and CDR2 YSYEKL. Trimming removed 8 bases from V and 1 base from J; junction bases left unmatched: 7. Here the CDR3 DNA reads TGCGCCAGCTCGCGGACAGGGCTTTCCTACGAGCAGTACTTC. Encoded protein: CASSRTGLSYEQYF.

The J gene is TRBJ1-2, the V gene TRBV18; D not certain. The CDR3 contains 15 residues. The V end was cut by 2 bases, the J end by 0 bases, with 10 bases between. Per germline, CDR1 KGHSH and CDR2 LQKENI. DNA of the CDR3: TGTGCCAGCTCACCATCCGGCAGGACTAACTATGGCTACACCTTC. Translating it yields CASSPSGRTNYGYTF.

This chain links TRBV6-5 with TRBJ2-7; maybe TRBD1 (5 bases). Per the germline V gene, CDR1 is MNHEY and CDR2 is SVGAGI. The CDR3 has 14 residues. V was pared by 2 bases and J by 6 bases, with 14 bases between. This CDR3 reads CASSYGQGNSEQYF. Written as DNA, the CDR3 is TGTGCCAGCAGTTACGGCCAGGGCAACTCCGAGCAGTACTTC.

CDR3 sequence: CASSQDRAGEQFF. Written as DNA, the CDR3 is TGTGCCAGCAGCCAAGATCGCGCGGGGGAGCAGTTCTTC. This chain connects TRBV4-2 to TRBJ2-1, with D possibly TRBD2 on 6 matching bases. CDR1 is LGHNA, CDR2 YNFKEQ, per germline. The V end was cut by 0 bases, the J end by 10 bases, with 10 bases between. This CDR3 contains 13 residues.

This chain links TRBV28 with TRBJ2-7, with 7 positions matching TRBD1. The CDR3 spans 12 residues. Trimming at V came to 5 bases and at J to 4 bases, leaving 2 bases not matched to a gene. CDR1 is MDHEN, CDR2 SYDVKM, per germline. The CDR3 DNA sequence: TGTGCCAGCAGTGGCAGGGGGTACGAGCAGTACTTC. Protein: CASSGRGYEQYF. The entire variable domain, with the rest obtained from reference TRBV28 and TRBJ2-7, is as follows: DVKVTQSSRYLVKRTGEKVFLECVQDMDHENMFWYRQDPGLGLRLIYFSYDVKMKEKGDIPEGYSVSREKKERFSLILESASTNQTSMYLCASSGRGYEQYFGPGTRLTVT.

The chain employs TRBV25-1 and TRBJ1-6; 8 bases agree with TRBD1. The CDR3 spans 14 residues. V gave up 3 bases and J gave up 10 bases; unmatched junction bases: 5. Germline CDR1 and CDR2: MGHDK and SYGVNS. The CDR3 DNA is TGTGCCAGCAGTGATGGGACAGGCGGCTCACCCCTCCACTTT. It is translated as CASSDGTGGSPLHF.

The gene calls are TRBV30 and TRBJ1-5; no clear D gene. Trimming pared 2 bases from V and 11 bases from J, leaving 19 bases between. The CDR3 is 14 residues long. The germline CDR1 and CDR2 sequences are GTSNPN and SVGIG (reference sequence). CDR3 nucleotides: TGTGCCTGGAGTCCCCTAGTGGCCTCCATGGCCCAGCATTTT. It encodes CAWSPLVASMAQHF.

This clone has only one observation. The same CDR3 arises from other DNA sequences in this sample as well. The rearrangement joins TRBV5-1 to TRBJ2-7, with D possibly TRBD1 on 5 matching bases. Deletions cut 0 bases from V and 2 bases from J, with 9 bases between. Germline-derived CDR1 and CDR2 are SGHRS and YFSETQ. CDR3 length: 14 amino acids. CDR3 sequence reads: CASSLDPGTYEQYF. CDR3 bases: TGCGCCAGCAGCTTGGACCCAGGGACCTACGAGCAGTACTTC.

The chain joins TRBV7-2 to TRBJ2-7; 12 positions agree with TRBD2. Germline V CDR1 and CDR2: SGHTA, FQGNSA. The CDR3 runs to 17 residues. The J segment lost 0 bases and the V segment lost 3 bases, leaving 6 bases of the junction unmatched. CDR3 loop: CASSFRLAGARSYEQYF. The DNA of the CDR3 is TGTGCCAGCAGCTTTAGACTAGCGGGGGCGCGCTCCTACGAGCAGTACTTC.

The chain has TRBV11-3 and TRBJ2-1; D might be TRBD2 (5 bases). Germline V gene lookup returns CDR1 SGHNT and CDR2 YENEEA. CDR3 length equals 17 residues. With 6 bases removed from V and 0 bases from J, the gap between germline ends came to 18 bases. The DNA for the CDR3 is TGTGCCAGCAGTCCCGGGGTACGCAGCAACTCCTACAATGAGCAGTTCTTC. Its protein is CASSPGVRSNSYNEQFF.

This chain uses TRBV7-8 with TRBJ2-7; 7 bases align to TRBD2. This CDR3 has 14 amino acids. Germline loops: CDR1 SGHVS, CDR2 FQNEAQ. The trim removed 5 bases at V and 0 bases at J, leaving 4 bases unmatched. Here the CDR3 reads CASSPGTNSYEQYF. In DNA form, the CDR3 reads TGTGCCAGCAGCCCCGGGACTAACTCCTACGAGCAGTACTTC.

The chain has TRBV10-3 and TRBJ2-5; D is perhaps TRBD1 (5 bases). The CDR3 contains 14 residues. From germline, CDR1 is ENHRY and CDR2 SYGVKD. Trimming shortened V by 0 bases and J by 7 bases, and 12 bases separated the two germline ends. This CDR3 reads CAISESSGSRTQYF. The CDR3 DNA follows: TGTGCCATCAGTGAGTCATCAGGGTCGAGGACCCAGTACTTC.

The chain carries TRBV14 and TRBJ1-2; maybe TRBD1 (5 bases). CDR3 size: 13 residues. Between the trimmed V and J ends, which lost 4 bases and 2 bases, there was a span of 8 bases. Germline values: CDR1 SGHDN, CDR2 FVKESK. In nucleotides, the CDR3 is TGTGCCAGCAGCCCGACAGCAAACTATGGCTACACCTTC. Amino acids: CASSPTANYGYTF.